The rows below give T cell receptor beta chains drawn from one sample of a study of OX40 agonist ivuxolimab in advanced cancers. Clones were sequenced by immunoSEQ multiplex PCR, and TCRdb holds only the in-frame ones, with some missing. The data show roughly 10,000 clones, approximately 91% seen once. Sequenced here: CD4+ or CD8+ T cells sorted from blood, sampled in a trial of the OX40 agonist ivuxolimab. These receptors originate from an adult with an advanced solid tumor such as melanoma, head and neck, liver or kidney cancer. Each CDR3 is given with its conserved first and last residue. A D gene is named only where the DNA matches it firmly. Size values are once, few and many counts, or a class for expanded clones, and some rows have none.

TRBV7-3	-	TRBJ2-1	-	CASSFGTQEQFF	TGTGCCAGCAGCTTCGGGACTCAAGAGCAGTTCTTC
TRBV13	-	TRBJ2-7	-	CASSLGRGNEQYF	TGTGCCAGCAGCTTAGGGAGGGGGAACGAGCAGTACTTC
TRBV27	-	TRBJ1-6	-	CASGSPLHF	TGTGCCAGTGGTTCACCCCTCCACTTT
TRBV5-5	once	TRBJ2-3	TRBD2	CASSLARLAGYRKTTDTQYF	TGTGCCAGCAGCTTGGCCCGACTAGCGGGGTATCGAAAAACCACAGATACGCAGTATTTT
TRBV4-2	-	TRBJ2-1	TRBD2	CASSLLAGGPYNEQFF	TGTGCCAGCAGCCTGCTAGCGGGGGGGCCCTACAATGAGCAGTTCTTC
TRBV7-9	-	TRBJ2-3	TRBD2	CASPPYGLAGGSTDTQYF	TGTGCCAGCCCGCCTTACGGACTAGCGGGGGGGAGCACAGATACGCAGTATTTT
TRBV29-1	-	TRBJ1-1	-	CSAGTGRVRANTEAFF	TGCAGCGCCGGAACAGGAAGGGTAAGGGCGAACACTGAAGCTTTCTTT
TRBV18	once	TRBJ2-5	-	CASSPPTVIETQYF	TGTGCCAGCTCACCTCCGACAGTTATAGAGACCCAGTACTTC
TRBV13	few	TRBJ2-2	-	CASSSGNPGELFF	TGTGCCAGCAGCTCGGGGAACCCCGGGGAGCTGTTTTTT
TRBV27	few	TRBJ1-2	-	CASSPGGQNYGYTF	TGTGCCAGCAGTCCTGGCGGACAGAACTATGGCTACACCTTC
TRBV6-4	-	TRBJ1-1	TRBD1	CASSAGTGGAGTEAFF	TGTGCCAGCAGTGCAGGGACAGGGGGCGCGGGGACTGAAGCTTTCTTT
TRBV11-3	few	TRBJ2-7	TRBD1	CASSAQTGSYEQYF	TGTGCCAGCAGCGCCCAGACAGGGTCCTACGAGCAGTACTTC
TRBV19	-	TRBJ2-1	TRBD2	CASSSGGAGEQFF	TGTGCCAGTTCTAGCGGGGGGGCTGGTGAGCAGTTCTTC
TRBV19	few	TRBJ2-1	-	CASSIVSGNEQFF	TGTGCCAGTAGTATCGTTAGCGGCAATGAGCAGTTCTTC
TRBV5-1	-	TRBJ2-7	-	CASSLAARLSYEQYF	TGCGCCAGCAGCTTGGCAGCGCGGCTTTCCTACGAGCAGTACTTC
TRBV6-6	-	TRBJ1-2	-	CASSEKGVIGYTF	TGTGCCAGCAGTGAGAAGGGGGTGATTGGCTACACCTTC
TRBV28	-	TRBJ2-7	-	CASSLVNNYEQYF	TGTGCCAGCAGTTTAGTTAACAACTACGAGCAGTACTTC